Presented here are 7 T cell receptor beta chains from one specimen sequenced in a study of blood T cell repertoires in COVID-19. The repertoire was sequenced with immunoSEQ multiplex PCR; TCRdb's copy has only in-frame clones and lacks some. The sample records 130,000 or so clones, around 85% being singletons. Input material: peripheral blood. The receptors derive from a woman aged 80 or over with acute or convalescent COVID-19.

This chain connects TRBV5-1 to TRBJ2-5; no definite D call. Trimming took 2 bases from V and 5 from J, leaving 16 bases between them. Germline V CDR1 and CDR2: SGHRS, YFSETQ. The CDR3 consists of 15 residues. The chain's CDR3 is CASSLQQTPGETQYF. CDR3 nucleotide sequence: TGCGCCAGCAGCTTACAACAAACCCCCGGGGAGACCCAGTACTTC.

This clone was recorded once. The chain is built from TRBV4-1 and TRBJ2-1; no clear D. The CDR3 totals 17 residues. Germline CDR1 and CDR2: MGHRA and YSYEKL. Trimming stripped 0 bases from V and 0 bases from J, with 12 bases between. For the CDR3, the DNA is TGCGCCAGCAGCCAAGATGGGCAGCCTTCCTCCTACAATGAGCAGTTCTTC. Translated, it gives CASSQDGQPSSYNEQFF.

This chain links TRBV4-3 with TRBJ2-7; 7 nucleotides align to TRBD2. Trimming took 1 base from V and 4 from J; bases not matched to a gene: 7. Germline CDR1 LGHNA, CDR2 YSLEER. The CDR3 is 15 residues long. CDR3 sequence: CASSQGLGGVYEQYF. As DNA, the CDR3 is TGCGCCAGCAGCCAAGGGTTGGGGGGGGTTTACGAGCAGTACTTC.

This chain's CDR3 is CASSYNSAGQGVYEQYF. The CDR3 DNA reads TGTGCCAGCAGCTACAACTCGGCGGGACAGGGGGTTTACGAGCAGTACTTC. The chain is built from TRBV13 and TRBJ2-7; 11 positions agree with TRBD1. Unmatched junction bases numbered 12, after V lost 4 bases and J lost 4 bases. The germline CDR1 and CDR2 sequences are PRHDT and FYEKMQ (reference sequence). This CDR3 is built from 17 residues. The whole variable domain, remainder taken from reference TRBV13 and TRBJ2-7, is AAGVIQSPRHLIKEKRETATLKCYPIPRHDTVYWYQQGPGQDPQFLISFYEKMQSDKGSIPDRFSAQQFSDYHSELNMSSLELGDSALYFCASSYNSAGQGVYEQYFGPGTRLTVT.

This clone was detected a few times. The chain employs TRBV7-8 and TRBJ1-4, with D perhaps matching TRBD1 (6 bases). The CDR3 is 19 amino acids. Germline CDR1 and CDR2: SGHVS and FQNEAQ. The V end was cut by 0 bases, the J end by 0 bases, with 17 bases between. In nucleotides, the CDR3 is TGTGCCAGCAGCTTAGCCCGACAGACGAGGGGGACAACTAATGAAAAACTGTTTTTT. This encodes CASSLARQTRGTTNEKLFF.

The CDR3 nucleotides read TGTGCCAGCAGTCGACAGGGCAGTGAGCAGTTCTTC. Residues: CASSRQGSEQFF. This rearrangement joins TRBV7-9 to TRBJ2-1; 7 bases are shared with TRBD1. The junction had 5 bases not matched to a gene; V was cut back by 6 bases and J by 9 bases. The CDR3 loop spans 12 amino acids. The germline V gene encodes CDR1 SEHNR and CDR2 FQNEAQ (reference sequence).

The DNA for the CDR3 is TGTGCCACCAGCAGAGAGCCGGCAGGGGGTATCACAGATACGCAGTATTTT. Its protein is CATSREPAGGITDTQYF. The V call is TRBV15, the J call TRBJ2-3; 7 bases line up with TRBD1. This CDR3 contains 17 residues. Germline lookup yields CDR1 LNHNV and CDR2 YYDKDF (reference sequence). V gave up 0 bases and J gave up 2 bases; unmatched junction bases: 8.